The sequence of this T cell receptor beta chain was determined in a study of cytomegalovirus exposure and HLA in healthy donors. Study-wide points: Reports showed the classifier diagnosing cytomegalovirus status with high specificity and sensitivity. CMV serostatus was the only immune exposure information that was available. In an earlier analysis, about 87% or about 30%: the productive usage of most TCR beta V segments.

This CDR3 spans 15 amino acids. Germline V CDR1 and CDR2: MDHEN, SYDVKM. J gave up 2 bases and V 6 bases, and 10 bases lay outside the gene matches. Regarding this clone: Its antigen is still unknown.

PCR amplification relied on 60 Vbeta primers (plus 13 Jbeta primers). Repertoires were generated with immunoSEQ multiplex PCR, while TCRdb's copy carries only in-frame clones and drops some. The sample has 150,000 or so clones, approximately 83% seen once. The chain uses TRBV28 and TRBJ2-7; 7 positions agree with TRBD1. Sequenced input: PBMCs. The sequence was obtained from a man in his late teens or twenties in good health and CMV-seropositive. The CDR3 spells CASRDVAGTAYEQYF. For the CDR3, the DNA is TGTGCCAGCAGGGACGTAGCCGGGACAGCCTACGAGCAGTACTTC.